This T cell receptor (beta chain) was observed in a study of cytomegalovirus exposure and HLA in healthy donors (dated by TCRdb to the late 2010s). General notes on the study: In an earlier analysis of 587 of the donors, 250 to 300 Gb of sequence data and approximately 100 million unique TCR beta sequences from about 190 million T cells were reported. The study aimed to test whether cataloging public T cell receptors could reveal signatures of past pathogen exposure. A later analysis re-examined previously published TCR beta repertoires from more than 550 donors and added high-resolution HLA genotyping to investigate patterns of TCR occurrence. To decide whether each TCR beta V gene segment behaved as functional or pseudogenic, an earlier analysis of approximately 600 of the donors relied on high-throughput TCR beta sequencing. Roughly 300 gigabases of sequencing data and 75 million to 85 million unique TCR sequences made up an early release that covered around 640 HLA-typed donors. A handful of DR-DQ haplotypes were handled as single units for association and clustering because linkage in the cohort was strong. HLA typing covered class I and class II loci at four-digit resolution. Donor age, sex, ethnicity and CMV serostatus were collected together with the repertoire data. The number of donors typed differed by locus, with 629-630 for A, B, C, DRB1 and DQB1, around 560 for DQA1, 600 to 610 for DPA1, and 400 to 490 for DPB1. The later analysis used no new phenotypic data to find candidate immune exposures, relying instead on TCR beta sequences and their occurrence across donors. In a later genetic analysis, genome-wide SNP genotypes for about 60% of the 666 donors were used, and that subset was treated as a discovery cohort. Among around 400 genotyped donors of the cohort, an average of approximately 200,000 unique TCR beta nucleotide sequences was sequenced per donor, of which about 18% were non-productive. Along with the roughly 700-subject first cohort, a separate validation cohort of 120 different subjects was used. The study profiled the T cell repertoires of 550 to 700 subjects by immunosequencing and related them to cytomegalovirus serostatus. The study combined high-throughput TCR immunosequencing, statistical association of individual TCRs with disease status, and machine learning to predict cytomegalovirus infection status. Every repertoire in the discovery cohort had been generated on one and the same sequencing platform. The genetic ancestry cluster associated with self-reported Caucasian donors included about 81% of the roughly 390 genotyped donors.

The cohort consisted of 670 or so healthy bone marrow donors. At the time of sampling, every cohort member was nominally healthy, though immune exposures that went unrecorded were likely present. The donor tested CMV seropositive and was one of the 289 seropositive cohort members. A peripheral blood sample was collected from each donor, and TCR beta sequencing was performed on peripheral blood mononuclear cells. The Qiagen DNeasy Blood Extraction Kit was used to extract genomic DNA from the blood cell samples. Concerning this clone: What antigen it recognizes has not been identified. No qualities accompany the bases; no much larger clone lies one base away.

The germline V gene sets CDR1 to LGHNT and CDR2 to FRNRAP. From the cysteine through the phenylalanine, the CDR3 covers 11 amino acids. Here the CDR3 DNA is all that survives: 33 bases in frame from base 1. Cut back by 8 bases and 5 bases, the V and J ends lie 9 bases apart. General conclusions and limits of the study: At a false discovery rate of 0.05, a later analysis linked approximately 18,000 TCR beta sequences to specific HLA alleles. A later genetic analysis associated a missense DCLRE1C variant with V-gene and J-gene trimming of TCR beta chains, and an independent cohort replicated the association. Most TCR sequences were seen in very few donors, while some public TCRs were found in many individuals. The sequencing pipeline was judged likely to have produced a cluster of highly shared sequence variants as a technical artifact. In a later analysis, TCR association rates were found to vary across HLA loci, with the most associated TCRs seen for DRB1 alleles and the fewest for HLA-C alleles. The 87-base-pair reads could not distinguish some IMGT-functional V segments, including TRBV6-2 and TRBV6-3, so those segments were excluded. A few of the identified cytomegalovirus-associated TCR beta chains were confirmed in vitro to be specific for cytomegalovirus antigens. Linkage disequilibrium might explain the correlated functional status among segregating V segments, but an unknown experimental factor could not be ruled out. A total of some 180 TCR beta chains were listed by the study as associated with cytomegalovirus. According to a later analysis, most CMV-associated TCR beta chains appeared to be HLA-restricted, and the HLA associations seemed to be driven largely by CMV exposure. HLA typing was unavailable for some donors at each locus, so association tests used only the typed subset. When HLA alleles, especially DR and DQ, strongly co-occurred, TCR associations were difficult to assign to individual alleles. A further reported finding was that TCR beta sequences accurately predicted the HLA-A and HLA-B alleles for most subjects in the first cohort. Immune exposure information for the cohort was limited to CMV serostatus. Broadly in line with IMGT annotations, most TCR beta V segments showed up in productive rearrangements about 87% or about 30% of the time in an earlier analysis of 450 to 600 of the donors. Only TCR beta chains were sequenced in this cohort, and the absence of alpha or paired-chain data limited detectable features. The classifier was reported to diagnose cytomegalovirus status with high specificity and sensitivity in both the original cohort and the validation cohort. Several of the top co-occurrence clusters appeared to be linked to parvovirus B19, influenza, CMV and Epstein-Barr virus, according to a later analysis. A later analysis found that HLA-associated TCR beta chains were more clonally expanded and had lower generation probabilities than equally common non-associated chains. Compared with the approximately 670-donor mean, donors in an Asian-associated ancestry cluster had fewer N-insertions in productive TCRs, according to a later genetic analysis. The authors suggested that the approach could potentially be generalized to other disease states and immunological phenotypes. Approximately 18 rarely observed V segments, including chromosome 9 orphons, were excluded from the earlier analysis of about 500 of the donors because counts were too low. Sequencing depth was assumed to be roughly uniform across donors in the presence/absence analyses, though that assumption may not hold.

The library was made by the immunoSEQ multiplex PCR assay. For the multiplex PCR, a mixture combining 60 forward primers for TCR Vbeta segments and 13 reverse primers for TCR Jbeta segments was used. The CDR3 region of rearranged TCR beta genes was amplified from genomic DNA by a multiplex PCR assay. The Illumina HiSeq System was used to sequence the amplified TCR beta libraries as 87-base-pair reads. The study's processing was this. A later analysis tallied approximately 87 million unique TCR beta chains across the 666 repertoires, and some 10 million of those chains were shared by two or more donors. Raw reads were error-corrected and collapsed into unique sequences with a nearest-neighbor algorithm that merged closely related sequences to remove PCR and sequencing errors. To assign V, D and J gene segments, CDR3 sequences were aligned to IMGT reference sequences. For a sequence to be retained, a match of at least six nucleotides was required to both a V gene segment and a J gene segment. Rearrangements were called productive when the CDR3 lacked stop codons and stayed in frame with V and J; all others were non-productive. Following IMGT convention, CDR3 was defined as the stretch from the second conserved V-encoded cysteine to the conserved J-encoded phenylalanine. The earlier analysis of more than 450 of the donors excluded sequences that lacked an unambiguous match to a single V gene segment. An earlier analysis of approximately 590 of the donors called V segments functional above 56.7% productive rearrangements and segregating when the between-donor standard deviation exceeded 5%. A statistical classification framework was built to diagnose cytomegalovirus status from the catalog of TCR beta chain sequences. A later analysis assigned V and J genes by comparing TCR nucleotide sequences with IMGT/GENE-DB human TR gene sequences. A later analysis assigned CDR3 sequences and most-parsimonious VDJ recombination scenarios with the TCRdist pipeline. In a later analysis, every TCR beta chain was defined by the combination of its CDR3 amino acid sequence and its V-gene family, and reads without a unique V-gene family were dropped. In a later analysis, approximately 590 highly shared, low-generation-probability nucleotide sequences were removed to address suspected cross-contamination and a sequencing artifact. For each public chain, a later analysis derived a clonal expansion index from normalized ranks of inferred template counts within each repertoire. In a later analysis, generation probabilities were computed with a VDJ recombination model fitted to out-of-frame rearrangements, and the resulting probabilities were checked against IGoR. Hypergeometric tests were used in a later analysis to score TCR-TCR, TCR-HLA and TCR-CMV co-occurrence, with a repertoire-size bias correction applied to the TCR pairs. In a later analysis, false discovery rates were estimated by permuting HLA or CMV assignments 20 times. In a later analysis, co-occurring TCRs were grouped using DBSCAN, and TCRdist sequence similarity was added for clustering within HLA-allele-positive subsets. Repertoires with fewer than 30,000 or more than 120,000 public chains, plus five repertoires with anomalous nucleotide sharing, were excluded from co-occurrence clustering. TCRdb obtained this table from immuneACCESS and retained in-frame rearrangements with V and J assigned. These tables miss some clones; where compared with another copy, unresolved V genes account for less than half of the shortfall, and the remainder is unexplained. V, J and clone size are taken as reported in that table, and D and trimming were inferred from the DNA itself. This sample comprises roughly 120,000 clones, approximately 68% of them detected only once. The ten biggest clones cover around 1.6% of the sample.

Recombination joined TRBV12-5 with TRBJ1-1; no D gene is confidently identified. The sample comprised PBMCs. This clonotype was obtained from a man aged 25-40 years in good health and CMV-seropositive. The bases read TGTGCTAGTAAGAGGGATACTGAAGCTTTCTTT. Translated, this is CASKRDTEAFF.